This passage covers 24 T cell receptor beta chains from one sample sequenced in a study of CD8+CD57+ T cells in acquired aplastic anemia listed by TCRdb under 2018. The sample was run on an Illumina HiSeq 2000. Genomic DNA served as template for TCR beta VDJ combination and CDR3 sequence profiling. TCRdb redid the processing of the public reads, applying fastp at Q25 and MiXCR, and retained in-frame beta chains. When rows share a CDR3 protein, they turn into one entry using the most common DNA and genes. Present in this sample are 250,000 to 350,000 distinct CDR3 sequences, roughly 59% of which were seen just once. The top ten hold roughly 1.3% of the sample. The patients picked for sequencing were ones in whom flow cytometry had shown an expansion of CD8+CD57+ cells. Sequences were obtained from sorted CD4+, CD8+, or CD8+CD57+ T cells (not recorded which) from PBMCs. The receptors come from a human donor with aplastic anemia.

This chain links TRBV12-3 or TRBV12-4 with TRBJ1-5, with a possible D match to TRBD1 (6 bases). CDR3 size: 16 residues. V shed 3 bases and J shed 4 bases, with 16 bases lying between them. The CDR3 loop is CASSLAGGGGNQPQHF. The CDR3 DNA is TGTGCCAGCAGTTTGGCCGGGGGCGGGGGGAATCAGCCCCAGCATTTT.

The rearrangement joins TRBV7-9 to TRBJ2-5; TRBD1 is a possible D gene (6 bases). CDR3 size: 15 residues. CDR1 is SEHNR, CDR2 FQNEAQ, per germline (reference sequence). With 2 bases removed from V and 5 bases from J, the gap between germline ends came to 15 bases. The CDR3 spells CASSLTNREGETQYF. CDR3 DNA: TGTGCCAGCAGCTTAACGAACAGGGAAGGCGAGACCCAGTACTTC.

The V gene is TRBV7-9, the J gene TRBJ2-7, with 8 bases identical to TRBD1. CDR1 is SEHNR, CDR2 FQNEAQ, per germline (reference sequence). V gave up 5 bases and J gave up 4 bases; unmatched junction bases: 10. This CDR3 contains 15 residues. CDR3 amino acids: CASSRSGGEVYEQYF. Here the CDR3 DNA reads TGTGCCAGCAGCCGATCAGGGGGCGAAGTGTACGAGCAGTACTTC.

The V and J genes are TRBV15 and TRBJ2-7; D is possibly TRBD1 or TRBD2 (5 bases each). Deletions cut 1 base from V and 2 bases from J, with 12 bases between. Germline V gene data show CDR1 as LNHNV and CDR2 as YYDKDF (reference sequence). The length of the CDR3 is 15 residues. The CDR3 loop reads CATSRGGSFTYEQYF. Written as DNA, the CDR3 is TGTGCCACCAGCAGAGGGGGGAGCTTCACCTACGAGCAGTACTTC.

This clonotype was observed many times. This sequence joins TRBV5-8 and TRBJ1-2; possible D gene TRBD1, 6 bases. Per germline, CDR1 SGHTS and CDR2 YDEGEE. The CDR3 covers 16 residues. Between the trimmed V and J ends, which lost 0 bases and 4 bases, there was a span of 16 bases. This CDR3 is CASSLDGQGSFYGYTF. Here the CDR3 DNA reads TGTGCCAGCAGCTTGGATGGGCAGGGGTCGTTCTATGGCTACACCTTC.

The J gene is TRBJ2-3, the V gene TRBV20-1; D possibly matches TRBD1 or TRBD2 (5 bases each). V lost 6 bases, J lost 2 bases, and 24 bases lay in between. CDR3 length equals 17 residues. Germline values: CDR1 DFQATT, CDR2 SNEGSKA (reference sequence). DNA for the CDR3: TGCAGTGCCCCAGACGACGGGGCAGGGATGGACACAGATACGCAGTATTTT. It is translated as CSAPDDGAGMDTDTQYF.

This rearrangement joins TRBV7-9 to TRBJ2-5; 7 bases fit TRBD2. CDR1 and CDR2 (germline): SEHNR, FQNEAQ (reference sequence). This CDR3 comprises 16 residues. The V and J ends lost 5 bases and 5 bases, in that order; junction bases with no gene match: 14. The CDR3 spells CASSTRPGGWQETQYF. In nucleotides, the CDR3 is TGTGCCAGCAGCACCAGACCGGGAGGCTGGCAGGAGACCCAGTACTTC.

The chain is built from TRBV19 and TRBJ2-4; 8 nucleotides match TRBD1. Germline V CDR1 and CDR2: LNHDA, SQIVND (reference sequence). V gave up 0 bases and J gave up 4 bases; unmatched junction bases: 8. This CDR3 is built from 17 residues. CDR3 amino acids: CASSIDGAGGEKNIQYF. The CDR3, as DNA: TGTGCCAGTAGTATAGATGGGGCAGGGGGCGAGAAAAACATTCAGTACTTC. Full variable domain (outside the CDR3, taken from reference TRBV19 and TRBJ2-4): DGGITQSPKYLFRKEGQNVTLSCEQNLNHDAMYWYRQDPGQGLRLIYYSQIVNDFQKGDIAEGYSVSREKKESFPLTVTSAQKNPTAFYLCASSIDGAGGEKNIQYFGAGTRLSVL.

In its sample, this clonotype was seen a few times. A read error may explain this, as a much larger clone is one base away. This chain links TRBV7-3 with TRBJ2-3; TRBD2 aligns across 16 bases. The CDR3 has 21 residues. CDR1 is SGHTA, CDR2 FQGTGA, per germline. The CDR3 loop is CASSSFPGLAGGPASTDTQCF. The CDR3, as DNA: TGTGCCAGCAGCTCCTTCCCGGGACTAGCGGGGGGGCCGGCTAGCACAGATACGCAGTGTTTT.

The rearrangement joins TRBV3-1 to TRBJ2-4; no clear D gene. Germline CDR1 is LGHDT and CDR2 is YNNKEL (reference sequence). V lost 2 bases, J lost 1 base, and 6 bases lay in between. This CDR3 comprises 14 residues. The CDR3: CASSQTQAKNIQYF. The CDR3 nucleotides are TGTGCCAGCAGCCAAACCCAGGCCAAAAACATTCAGTACTTC.

This clonotype was observed many times. This rearrangement joins TRBV14 to TRBJ1-5; perhaps TRBD1 as D (5 bases). The CDR3 consists of 20 residues. V was cut by 0 bases and J by 2 bases, with 23 bases left in between. Germline V lookup: CDR1 SGHDN, CDR2 FVKESK. CDR3 residues: CASSQDTRDLSILGNQPQHF. CDR3 in DNA: TGTGCCAGCAGCCAAGATACGCGGGACCTGTCTATACTTGGCAATCAGCCCCAGCATTTT.

This clonotype was counted at least ten times. The rearrangement links TRBV20-1 to TRBJ2-7; 16 bases align to TRBD2. Germline V gene data show CDR1 as DFQATT and CDR2 as SNEGSKA (reference sequence). The junction had 20 bases not matched to a gene; V was cut back by 3 bases and J by 3 bases. CDR3 length equals 21 residues. The CDR3 DNA reads TGCAGTGCTAGGACTATGGACGGGACTAGCGGGGGGGCCGGGACGGGCTACGAGCAGTACTTC. Protein: CSARTMDGTSGGAGTGYEQYF.

This clonotype appeared a few times. The chain joins TRBV13 to TRBJ2-2, with 7 bases identical to TRBD2. With 7 bases clipped from V and 4 bases from J, the junction kept 12 bases outside the gene matches. The CDR3 is made up of 16 amino acids. Germline values: CDR1 PRHDT, CDR2 FYEKMQ (reference sequence). CDR3 coding DNA: TGTGCCAGCACCGAATTTAGCGGGCCCACCACCGGGGAGCTGTTTTTT. The encoded protein is CASTEFSGPTTGELFF.

The chain couples TRBV15 to TRBJ2-1; 7 positions match TRBD1. V trimming: 8 bases; J trimming: 8 bases; junction bases outside the gene matches: 6. The CDR3 is 12 residues long. Germline CDR1 reads LNHNV; CDR2 reads YYDKDF (reference sequence). CDR3 nucleotide sequence: TGTGCCACCGAACAGGGGAACCATGAGCAGTTCTTC. Translated: CATEQGNHEQFF.

Remarks on this clonotype: A much larger clone is a single base away; this may be a read error. The rearrangement joins TRBV27 to TRBJ2-1; D is possibly TRBD1 or TRBD2 (5 bases each). Trimming took 7 bases from V and 10 from J, leaving 20 bases between them. The CDR3 totals 14 residues. Germline CDR1 is MNHEY and CDR2 is SMNVEV (reference sequence). The CDR3 DNA sequence: TGTGCCAGCAATAGGGACGGTAGCTCCTACGAGCAGTTCTTC. It yields the protein CASNRDGSSYEQFF.

This clonotype has ten or more counts. This chain links TRBV19 with TRBJ1-1, with D possibly matching TRBD1 (5 bases). This CDR3 is built from 15 residues. Trimming cost V 1 base and J 4 bases, with 13 bases left between them. Per the germline V gene, CDR1 is LNHDA and CDR2 is SQIVND (reference sequence). The DNA of the CDR3 is TGTGCCAGTAGTATAGGCGGGGGAGGTATCACTGAAGCTTTCTTT. It yields the protein CASSIGGGGITEAFF.

This clonotype was detected a few times. The genes are TRBV7-8 and TRBJ1-2; 7 bases line up with TRBD1. The CDR3 consists of 17 residues. Germline CDR1 SGHVS, CDR2 FQNEAQ. The trim removed 5 bases at V and 8 bases at J, leaving 20 bases unmatched. The CDR3 nucleotides read TGTGCCAGCAGCGCATCCGCGGTCGGAGACAGGGACCGAGGCTACACCTTC. Translation: CASSASAVGDRDRGYTF.

The V call is TRBV10-3, the J call TRBJ1-1, with no clear D. This CDR3 spans 13 amino acids. V was clipped by 3 bases and J by 4 bases, with 9 bases between them. The germline gives CDR1 ENHRY, CDR2 SYGVKD. The DNA of the CDR3 is TGTGCCATCAGTGATGGAGGCGGCACTGAAGCTTTCTTT. Its translation is CAISDGGGTEAFF.

This clonotype was seen a few times. The chain uses TRBV29-1 and TRBJ2-5, with 10 bases aligning to TRBD1. Germline lookup yields CDR1 SQVTM and CDR2 ANQGSEA. CDR3 length equals 15 residues. The V gene end was trimmed by 4 bases and the J gene end by 4 bases; junction bases not matched to a gene: 9. CDR3 nucleotides: TGCAGCGTTGGGATGACAGGGGGCGCATCAGAGACCCAGTACTTC. This encodes CSVGMTGGASETQYF.

Only a few counts were recorded for this clonotype. This sequence joins TRBV29-1 and TRBJ2-7, with TRBD2 matching 8 bases. V dropped 3 bases and J dropped 1; count of bases not matched to a gene: 14. Germline CDR1 is SQVTM and CDR2 is ANQGSEA. CDR3 size: 17 residues. The DNA of the CDR3 is TGCAGCGTTGAGGGGGACCGTGGTAGCGGGGATTCCTACGAGCAGTACTTC. Protein sequence: CSVEGDRGSGDSYEQYF.

V and J are TRBV25-1 and TRBJ1-5; unclear D gene. Germline-derived CDR1 and CDR2 are MGHDK and SYGVNS. The CDR3 covers 15 residues. Trimming shortened V by 6 bases and J by 2 bases, and 14 bases separated the two germline ends. The CDR3 loop is CASSLTGVGNQPQHF. CDR3 in DNA: TGTGCCAGCAGCTTAACGGGAGTAGGCAATCAGCCCCAGCATTTT.

V and J are TRBV2 and TRBJ2-1, with TRBD2 matching over 9 bases. Germline loops: CDR1 SNHLY, CDR2 FYNNEI. CDR3 length: 15 residues. The ends lost 3 bases at V and 4 bases at J; junction bases unmatched: 4. The CDR3 sequence: CASSEGSGGYNEQFF. The CDR3 coding sequence is TGTGCCAGCAGTGAGGGAAGCGGGGGGTACAATGAGCAGTTCTTC.

The CDR3 reads CSVAGANVLTF. CDR3 in DNA: TGCAGTGTTGCTGGGGCCAACGTCCTGACTTTC. The chain uses TRBV20-1 and TRBJ2-6; no reliable D call. The V gene's germline CDR1 is DFQATT and CDR2 SNEGSKA (reference sequence). V was cut by 7 bases and J by 2 bases, with 3 bases left in between. This CDR3 comprises 11 residues.

The sample holds many counts of this clonotype. The V call is TRBV10-2, the J call TRBJ2-1; D is perhaps TRBD2 (6 bases). Trimming pared 6 bases from V and 0 bases from J, leaving 18 bases between. CDR3 length: 17 residues. Germline V gene sequence: CDR1 WSHSY, CDR2 SAAADI. Here the CDR3 reads CASRDPFGGSSYNEQFF. DNA of the CDR3: TGCGCCAGCAGAGACCCTTTCGGGGGAAGCTCCTACAATGAGCAGTTCTTC.